These 10 T cell receptor beta chains share one sample of origin, sequenced in a study of cytomegalovirus exposure and HLA in healthy donors (dated by TCRdb to the late 2010s). Library creation used the immunoSEQ multiplex PCR assay. For the multiplex PCR, a mixture combining 60 forward primers for TCR Vbeta segments and 13 reverse primers for TCR Jbeta segments was used. What TCRdb holds here is the immuneACCESS table cut down to in-frame rearrangements. Part of the clones is not present; checked against another copy, under half of the missing clones reflect an unresolved V gene, and the others are unexplained. The sample data list 180,000 or so clones, and 72% of these were observed just once. The ten largest make up 2% to 2.5% of the sample. The sequenced sample was PBMCs. These receptor sequences come from a human donor in good health.

The J gene is TRBJ1-5, the V gene TRBV5-1; 9 bases fit TRBD1. The V gene end was trimmed by 4 bases and the J gene end by 6 bases; junction bases not matched to a gene: 8. The germline V gene has CDR1 SGHRS and CDR2 YFSETQ. This CDR3 region has 15 residues. The CDR3 is CASSRTGERGQPQHF. DNA for the CDR3: TGCGCCAGCAGCCGGACAGGGGAGAGGGGTCAGCCCCAGCATTTT. The full variable domain, its missing parts supplied by reference TRBV5-1 and TRBJ1-5, is KAGVTQTPRYLIKTRGQQVTLSCSPISGHRSVSWYQQTPGQGLQFLFEYFSETQRNKGNFPGRFSGRQFSNSRSEMNVSTLELGDSALYLCASSRTGERGQPQHFGDGTRLSIL.

This clone was observed a few times. As DNA, the CDR3 is TGTGCCAGCAGCGTAAGGGGGTACCAAGAGACCCAGTACTTC. The encoded protein is CASSVRGYQETQYF. V and J are TRBV9 and TRBJ2-5; weak D call: TRBD1 (6 bases). Germline CDR1 reads SGDLS; CDR2 reads YYNGEE. This CDR3 has 14 residues. Between the trimmed V and J ends, which lost 1 base and 0 bases, there was a span of 7 bases.

V usage is TRBV15 and J usage is TRBJ1-6; weak D call: TRBD1 (5 bases). Deletions cut 0 bases from V and 6 bases from J, with 12 bases between. Germline V lookup: CDR1 LNHNV, CDR2 YYDKDF (reference sequence). The CDR3 totals 16 residues. The CDR3 region is CATSRDLGEGNSPLHF. The CDR3 DNA is TGTGCCACCAGCAGAGATTTGGGGGAGGGTAATTCACCCCTCCACTTT.

This clone appeared once. The chain recombines TRBV30 with TRBJ2-3; 13 bases agree with TRBD2. Germline V lookup: CDR1 GTSNPN, CDR2 SVGIG (reference sequence). This CDR3 has 16 amino acids. With V trimmed by 4 bases and J by 1 base, 5 bases remained unmatched. CDR3 bases: TGTGCCTGGACTCTAGGACTAGCGGGGGGCACAGATACGCAGTATTTT. Protein product: CAWTLGLAGGTDTQYF.

The rearrangement joins TRBV28 to TRBJ1-2, with D perhaps matching TRBD1 (5 bases). Germline-derived CDR1 and CDR2 are MDHEN and SYDVKM. The CDR3 contains 13 residues. V dropped 6 bases and J dropped 2 bases, with 10 bases sitting between them. The CDR3 protein is CASRTGLNYGYTF. CDR3 sequence (DNA): TGTGCCAGCAGAACAGGACTAAACTATGGCTACACCTTC.

The chain has TRBV9 and TRBJ2-7; D is possibly TRBD1 (6 bases). Looked up from germline, CDR1 is SGDLS and CDR2 is YYNGEE. The V end lost 0 bases, the J end lost 2 bases, and 9 bases lay between the germline ends. The CDR3 is 14 amino acids. The CDR3 DNA reads TGTGCCAGCAGCGTAGGTCAGGGGACCTACGAGCAGTACTTC. It codes for CASSVGQGTYEQYF.

The CDR3 protein is CASSYETGLGEQYF. CDR3 sequence (DNA): TGCGCCAGCAGCTATGAGACAGGGTTGGGAGAGCAGTACTTC. The rearrangement uses TRBV5-1 and TRBJ2-7; 7 nucleotides align to TRBD1. Germline values: CDR1 SGHRS, CDR2 YFSETQ. With 3 bases clipped from V and 7 bases from J, the junction kept 10 bases outside the gene matches. The CDR3 totals 14 residues.

V is TRBV7-3 and J is TRBJ1-5; D gene uncertain. Trimming stripped 5 bases from V and 4 bases from J, with 12 bases between. Germline V gene data show CDR1 as SGHTA and CDR2 as FQGTGA. The CDR3 spans 14 residues. DNA of the CDR3: TGTGCCAGCAGCGCGGGAGGGTATAATCAGCCCCAGCATTTT. It translates to CASSAGGYNQPQHF. The complete variable domain, with remaining parts taken from reference TRBV7-3 and TRBJ1-5, reads GAGVSQTPSNKVTEKGKYVELRCDPISGHTALYWYRQSLGQGPEFLIYFQGTGAADDSGLPNDRFFAVRPEGSVSTLKIQRTERGDSAVYLCASSAGGYNQPQHFGDGTRLSIL.

The V gene is TRBV9, the J gene TRBJ1-3; 8 bases fit TRBD1. The CDR3 has 14 residues. Germline V gives CDR1 SGDLS, CDR2 YYNGEE. With 4 bases clipped from V and 4 bases from J, the junction kept 4 bases outside the gene matches. CDR3 in amino acids: CASSSRTGGNTIYF. The DNA of the CDR3 is TGTGCCAGCAGCTCAAGGACAGGGGGAAACACCATATATTTT.

The chain combines TRBV11-2 with TRBJ2-1; 11 nucleotides line up with TRBD2. V was pared by 5 bases and J by 6 bases, with 12 bases of the junction left unmatched. This CDR3 contains 17 residues. Per the germline V gene, CDR1 is SGHAT and CDR2 is FQNNGV. CDR3 coding DNA: TGTGCCAGCAGCCTGCGACTTAGCGGGGGGGCCTTCAATGAGCAGTTCTTC. Protein: CASSLRLSGGAFNEQFF.